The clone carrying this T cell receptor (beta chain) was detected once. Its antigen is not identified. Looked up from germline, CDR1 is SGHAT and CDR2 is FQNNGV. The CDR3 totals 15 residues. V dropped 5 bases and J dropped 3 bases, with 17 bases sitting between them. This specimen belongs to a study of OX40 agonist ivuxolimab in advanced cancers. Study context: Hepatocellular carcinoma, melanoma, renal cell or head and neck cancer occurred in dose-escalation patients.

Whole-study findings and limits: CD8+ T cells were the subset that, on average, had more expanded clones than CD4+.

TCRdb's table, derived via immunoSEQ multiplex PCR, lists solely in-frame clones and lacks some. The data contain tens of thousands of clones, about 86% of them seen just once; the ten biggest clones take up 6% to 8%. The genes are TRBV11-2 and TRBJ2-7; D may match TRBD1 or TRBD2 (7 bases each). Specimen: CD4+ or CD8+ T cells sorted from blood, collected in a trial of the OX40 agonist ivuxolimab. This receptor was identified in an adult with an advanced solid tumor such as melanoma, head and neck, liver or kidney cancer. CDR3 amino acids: CASSGGGQNHYEQYF. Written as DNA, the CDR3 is TGTGCCAGCAGCGGGGGGGGACAGAACCACTACGAGCAGTACTTC.